This TCR beta chain was sequenced during a study of T cells in Graves' hyperthyroidism and ophthalmopathy. In germline, CDR1 is MNHEY, CDR2 SVGEGT. The CDR3 is 15 residues long. J lost 2 bases, V lost 5 bases, and 8 bases had no gene match. RNA transcripts served as the template for amplifying TCR beta CDR3 regions. The HTBI primer set drove a first-round RT-PCR of the TCR CDR3. MiXCR, applied by TCRdb to the multiplex PCR reads, yields one record per CDR3 protein. This table has hundreds of thousands of distinct CDR3 sequences, 14% appearing once. This clonotype occurred many times. The sequenced material came from blood. V is TRBV6-2 or TRBV6-3 and J is TRBJ1-1; the match to TRBD1 covers 7 bases. This sequence was found in a woman aged 45-59 years with Graves' ophthalmopathy. The CDR3 sequence is CASSPSTGPNTEAFF. CDR3 nucleotide sequence: TGTGCCAGCAGTCCGTCGACAGGGCCTAACACTGAAGCTTTCTTT.